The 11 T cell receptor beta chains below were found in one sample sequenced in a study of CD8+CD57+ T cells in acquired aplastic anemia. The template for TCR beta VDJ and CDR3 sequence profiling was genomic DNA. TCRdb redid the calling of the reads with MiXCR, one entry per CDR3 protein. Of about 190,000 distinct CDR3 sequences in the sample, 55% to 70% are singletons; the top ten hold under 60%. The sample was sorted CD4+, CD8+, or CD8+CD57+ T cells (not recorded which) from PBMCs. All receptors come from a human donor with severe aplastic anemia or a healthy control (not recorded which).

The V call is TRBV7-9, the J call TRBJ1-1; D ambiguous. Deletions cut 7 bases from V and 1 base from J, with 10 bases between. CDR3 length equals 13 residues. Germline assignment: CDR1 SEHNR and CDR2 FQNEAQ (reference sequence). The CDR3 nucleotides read TGTGCCAGCATGGGGAGGTGGAACACTGAAGCTTTCTTT. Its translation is CASMGRWNTEAFF. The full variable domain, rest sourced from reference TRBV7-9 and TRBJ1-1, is DTGVSQNPRHKITKRGQNVTFRCDPISEHNRLYWYRQTLGQGPEFLTYFQNEAQLEKSRLLSDRFSAERPKGSFSTLEIQRTEQGDSAMYLCASMGRWNTEAFFGQGTRLTVV.

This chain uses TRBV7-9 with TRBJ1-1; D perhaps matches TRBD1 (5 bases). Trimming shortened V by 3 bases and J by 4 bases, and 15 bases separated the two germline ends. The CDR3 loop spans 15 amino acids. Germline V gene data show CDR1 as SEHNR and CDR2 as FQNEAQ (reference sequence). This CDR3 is CASSLGGWTSTEAFF. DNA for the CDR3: TGTGCCAGCAGCTTGGGGGGGTGGACTTCCACTGAAGCTTTCTTT.

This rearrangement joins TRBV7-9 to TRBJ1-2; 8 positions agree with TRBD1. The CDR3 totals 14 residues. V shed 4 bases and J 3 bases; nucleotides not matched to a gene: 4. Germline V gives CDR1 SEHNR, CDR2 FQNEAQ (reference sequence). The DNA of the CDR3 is TGTGCCAGCAGCTCCGGGACAGGATACTATGGCTACACCTTC. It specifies CASSSGTGYYGYTF.

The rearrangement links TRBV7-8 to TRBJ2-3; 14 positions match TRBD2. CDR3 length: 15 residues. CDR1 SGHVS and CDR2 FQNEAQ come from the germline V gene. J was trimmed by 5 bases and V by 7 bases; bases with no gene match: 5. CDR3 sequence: CASKTGTSGGDTQYF. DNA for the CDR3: TGTGCCAGCAAGACCGGGACTAGCGGGGGAGATACGCAGTATTTT.

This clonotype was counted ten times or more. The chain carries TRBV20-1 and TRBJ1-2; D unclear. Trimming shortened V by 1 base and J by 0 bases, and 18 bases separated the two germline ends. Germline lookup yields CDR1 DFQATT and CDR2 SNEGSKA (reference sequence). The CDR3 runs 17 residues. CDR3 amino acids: CSARAPLIGRANYGYTF. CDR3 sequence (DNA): TGCAGTGCTAGAGCCCCTCTAATCGGAAGAGCTAACTATGGCTACACCTTC.

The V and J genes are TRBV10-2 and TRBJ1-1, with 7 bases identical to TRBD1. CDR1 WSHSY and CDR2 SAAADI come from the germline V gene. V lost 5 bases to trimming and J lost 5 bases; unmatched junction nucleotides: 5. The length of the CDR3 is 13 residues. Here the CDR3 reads CASSPGTVTEAFF. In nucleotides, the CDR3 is TGCGCCAGCAGTCCCGGGACAGTGACTGAAGCTTTCTTT.

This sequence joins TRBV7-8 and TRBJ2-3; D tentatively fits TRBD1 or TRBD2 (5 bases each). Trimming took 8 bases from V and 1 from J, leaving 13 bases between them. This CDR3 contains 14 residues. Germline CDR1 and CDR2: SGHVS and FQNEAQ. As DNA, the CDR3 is TGTGCCAGCCGGACATGGGACGGCACAGATACGCAGTATTTT. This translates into CASRTWDGTDTQYF.

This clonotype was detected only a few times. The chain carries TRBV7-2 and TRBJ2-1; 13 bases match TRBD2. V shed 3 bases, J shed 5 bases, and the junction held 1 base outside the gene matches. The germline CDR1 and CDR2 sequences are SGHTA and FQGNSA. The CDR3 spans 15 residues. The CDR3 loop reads CASSLGLAGNNEQFF. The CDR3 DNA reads TGTGCCAGCAGCTTGGGACTAGCGGGAAACAATGAGCAGTTCTTC.

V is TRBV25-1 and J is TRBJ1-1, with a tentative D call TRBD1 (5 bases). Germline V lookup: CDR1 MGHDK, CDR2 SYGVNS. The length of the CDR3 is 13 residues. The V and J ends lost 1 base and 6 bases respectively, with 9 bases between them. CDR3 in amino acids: CASSEWAGAEAFF. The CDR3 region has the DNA TGTGCCAGCAGTGAATGGGCGGGGGCTGAAGCTTTCTTT.

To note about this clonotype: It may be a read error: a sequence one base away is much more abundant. CDR3 nucleotide sequence: TGTGCCAGCAGTGAAGCGCGGGGAACCTATGGCTACACCTTC. Its translation is CASSEARGTYGYTF. The chain couples TRBV2 to TRBJ1-2, with D uncertain. V lost 0 bases, J lost 4 bases, and 9 bases lay in between. Germline CDR1 SNHLY, CDR2 FYNNEI. The CDR3 totals 14 residues.

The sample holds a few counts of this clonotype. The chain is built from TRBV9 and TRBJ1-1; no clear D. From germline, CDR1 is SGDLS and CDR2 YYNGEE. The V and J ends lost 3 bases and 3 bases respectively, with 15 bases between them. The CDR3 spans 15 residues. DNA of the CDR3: TGTGCCAGCAGCGCCCAGTTGGCCTGGGACACTGAAGCTTTCTTT. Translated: CASSAQLAWDTEAFF.